The subject of this entry is one T cell receptor (beta chain). The antigen is undetermined. A single base separates this from a much larger clone, so it may be a read error. The sequence runs out 3 residues before the end of the CDR3; the remainder is reconstructed from the germline J gene. Within the sample, other DNA sequences also encode this same CDR3. The data originate from a study of T cell clonality in common variable immunodeficiency. Study results and caveats: Fewer deletions and N-nucleotide insertions were reportedly seen in common variable immunodeficiency TCR beta sequences.

Looked up from germline, CDR1 is SGHRS and CDR2 is YFSETQ. This CDR3 has 12 residues. V dropped 4 bases and J dropped 3 bases, with 8 bases sitting between them. Some clones are missing from TCRdb's copy, which holds only in-frame ones; the method was immunoSEQ multiplex PCR. This repertoire holds about 52,000 clones, and none appear only once. The V call is TRBV5-1, the J call TRBJ2-7; tentatively, D is TRBD1 (6 bases). This clonotype was obtained from a person aged 18-70 years in good health. The sample was peripheral blood mononuclear cells. The CDR3 protein is CASSEQGYEQYF. Incomplete CDR3 DNA: TGCGCCAGCAGCGAACAGGGCTACGAG. The variable domain in full, completed from reference TRBV5-1 and TRBJ2-7, reads KAGVTQTPRYLIKTRGQQVTLSCSPISGHRSVSWYQQTPGQGLQFLFEYFSETQRNKGNFPGRFSGRQFSNSRSEMNVSTLELGDSALYLCASSEQGYEQYFGPGTRLTVT.